The 25 T cell receptor beta chains presented below share a single source sample, sequenced in a study of response to subunit inactivated influenza vaccine. MiXCR, applied by TCRdb to the RT-PCR reads, yields one record per CDR3 protein. The sample has 650,000 to 800,000 distinct CDR3 sequences, approximately 15% seen once. This specimen consisted of PBMCs from blood, obtained less than 15 days before vaccination. All receptors come from a man aged 45-65 years who received an inactivated influenza vaccine.

For the CDR3, the DNA is TGTGCTAGTGGTTCCCGGGACAATGAGCAGTTCTTC. Its protein product is CASGSRDNEQFF. The genes are TRBV12-5 and TRBJ2-1; D is unresolved. CDR3 length: 12 residues. V lost 4 bases and J 5 bases, leaving 6 bases between the germline ends. Germline V gene lookup returns CDR1 LGHNT and CDR2 FRNRAP.

This clonotype has more than one count but fewer than ten. The chain combines TRBV3-1 with TRBJ2-1; D gene unclear. This CDR3 region has 12 residues. The V end was cut by 0 bases, the J end by 6 bases, with 3 bases between. The germline gives CDR1 LGHDT, CDR2 YNNKEL (reference sequence). The CDR3 nucleotides read TGTGCCAGCAGCCAAGATGTCAATGAGCAGTTCTTC. Amino acid sequence: CASSQDVNEQFF.

The table lists this clonotype with a few counts. The chain carries TRBV7-9 and TRBJ2-7; D is undetermined. The CDR3 consists of 12 residues. Germline loops: CDR1 SEHNR, CDR2 FQNEAQ (reference sequence). CDR3 coding DNA: TGTGTCCTGAAAGCGTCCAGCTACGAGCAGTACTTC. As protein: CVLKASSYEQYF.

Only a few counts were recorded for this clonotype. The rearrangement joins TRBV4-1 to TRBJ2-5; TRBD2 aligns across 10 bases. The germline CDR1 and CDR2 sequences are MGHRA and YSYEKL. V was pared by 4 bases and J by 2 bases, with 7 bases of the junction left unmatched. This CDR3 spans 16 amino acids. The CDR3 coding sequence is TGCGCCAGCAGCCGAGGTAGCGGGGGGCAACAAGAGACCCAGTACTTC. Its translation is CASSRGSGGQQETQYF.

This clonotype was seen at least ten times. This chain links TRBV4-1 with TRBJ2-7, with D possibly matching TRBD1 (6 bases). V lost 0 bases to trimming and J lost 3 bases, with 12 bases between them. The germline CDR1 and CDR2 sequences are MGHRA and YSYEKL. CDR3 length equals 15 residues. The CDR3, as DNA: TGCGCCAGCAGCCAAGATCAGGGGCGCGGCTACGAGCAGTACTTC. Residues: CASSQDQGRGYEQYF.

V and J are TRBV27 and TRBJ2-7, with 11 positions matching TRBD1. The junction had 8 bases not matched to a gene; V was cut back by 0 bases and J by 4 bases. CDR1 is MNHEY, CDR2 SMNVEV, per germline (reference sequence). The CDR3 sequence is 17 residues long. For the CDR3, the DNA is TGTGCCAGCAGTTTATCGACTCCGGGACAGGGGGTGTACGAGCAGTACTTC. It encodes CASSLSTPGQGVYEQYF.

In its sample, this clonotype was seen a few times. This rearrangement joins TRBV10-3 to TRBJ2-7, with a tentative D call TRBD1 (6 bases). V shed 3 bases and J shed 4 bases, with 16 bases lying between them. This CDR3 is 15 amino acids long. Germline assignment: CDR1 ENHRY and CDR2 SYGVKD. The CDR3 loop is CAISDTGFLGYEQYF. In DNA, the CDR3 is TGTGCCATCAGTGATACAGGGTTTTTAGGGTACGAGCAGTACTTC.

V usage is TRBV13 and J usage is TRBJ2-5; 10 bases fit TRBD1. Looked up from germline, CDR1 is PRHDT and CDR2 is FYEKMQ (reference sequence). CDR3 size: 15 residues. V gave up 6 bases and J gave up 5 bases; unmatched junction bases: 9. CDR3 residues: CASSTGQGITETQYF. The CDR3 DNA is TGTGCCAGCAGTACGGGACAGGGGATTACGGAGACCCAGTACTTC.

At least ten counts were recorded for this clonotype. The chain links TRBV10-2 to TRBJ1-1; no firm D call. The CDR3 sequence is 12 residues long. From germline, CDR1 is WSHSY and CDR2 SAAADI. Deletions cut 6 bases from V and 2 bases from J, with 7 bases between. DNA of the CDR3: TGCGCCAGCAGGGGAGGAAACACTGAAGCTTTCTTT. Its protein is CASRGGNTEAFF.

The V gene is TRBV7-9, the J gene TRBJ1-6, with D uncertain. The CDR3 spans 14 residues. Between the trimmed V and J ends, which lost 2 bases and 10 bases, there was a span of 12 bases. Looked up from germline, CDR1 is SEHNR and CDR2 is FQNEAQ (reference sequence). CDR3 protein: CASSLSGRRSPLHF. CDR3 nucleotide sequence: TGTGCCAGCAGCTTAAGTGGGAGGAGATCACCCCTCCACTTT.

This clonotype has just a few counts. The chain links TRBV6-2 or TRBV6-3 to TRBJ2-5; TRBD2 might be the D (5 bases). Trimming took off 5 bases at V and 7 bases at J, with 20 bases between the two ends. This CDR3 is 15 amino acids long. CDR1 is MNHEY and CDR2 is SVGEGT in the germline V gene. The CDR3 nucleotides are TGTGCCAGCAGTACTCTTCGAGGGCCGGTTGGGACCCAGTACTTC. Translated, it gives CASSTLRGPVGTQYF.

The rearrangement uses TRBV7-6 and TRBJ2-2; 8 bases are shared with TRBD1. Germline assignment: CDR1 SGHVS and CDR2 FNYEAQ. The CDR3 length is 21 residues. V lost 0 bases, J lost 0 bases, and 15 bases stayed unmatched. CDR3 DNA: TGTGCCAGCAGCTTAGCGAGCCTTGGGACAGGCTTCTCCGCGAACACCGGGGAGCTGTTTTTT. Its protein is CASSLASLGTGFSANTGELFF.

This clonotype was recorded a few times. This rearrangement joins TRBV7-8 to TRBJ2-3; 8 nucleotides match TRBD2. In germline, CDR1 is SGHVS, CDR2 FQNEAQ. The CDR3 sequence is 16 residues long. With 5 bases clipped from V and 2 bases from J, the junction kept 9 bases outside the gene matches. The CDR3 DNA follows: TGTGCCAGCAGCCCCGAGACTAGCGAGACCACAGATACGCAGTATTTT. Amino acids: CASSPETSETTDTQYF.

The chain employs TRBV15 and TRBJ2-2; D is undetermined. The V and J ends lost 0 bases and 1 base respectively, with 6 bases between them. The CDR3 consists of 15 residues. Germline V CDR1 and CDR2: LNHNV, YYDKDF (reference sequence). The CDR3 region is CATSRDYGNTGELFF. The DNA for the CDR3 is TGTGCCACCAGCAGAGATTACGGGAACACCGGGGAGCTGTTTTTT.

This clonotype has at least ten counts. The chain has TRBV20-1 and TRBJ1-1; D perhaps matches TRBD1 (6 bases). The CDR3 consists of 13 residues. V lost 6 bases, J lost 0 bases, and 11 bases lay in between. Germline CDR1 reads DFQATT; CDR2 reads SNEGSKA (reference sequence). The CDR3 bases are TGCAGTGCGCAAGGGGGTATGAACACTGAAGCTTTCTTT. Residues: CSAQGGMNTEAFF.

The sample holds many counts of this clonotype. The V and J genes are TRBV7-2 and TRBJ2-3; D gene ambiguous. The germline CDR1 and CDR2 sequences are SGHTA and FQGNSA. V was clipped by 5 bases and J by 1 base, with 13 bases between them. The CDR3 runs 15 residues. DNA of the CDR3: TGTGCCAGCAGCCAAAGTAGGCTTCGCACAGATACGCAGTATTTT. It is translated as CASSQSRLRTDTQYF.

V usage is TRBV5-1 and J usage is TRBJ2-7; D is perhaps TRBD1 (6 bases). The germline V gene has CDR1 SGHRS and CDR2 YFSETQ. The CDR3 has 14 residues. V was pared by 3 bases and J by 0 bases, with 10 bases between. The CDR3 region has the DNA TGCGCCAGCAGCTCTTCGGACAGCTCCTACGAGCAGTACTTC. This sequence encodes CASSSSDSSYEQYF.

This clonotype was observed once. The rearrangement uses TRBV3-1 and TRBJ1-5; TRBD1 might be the D (5 bases). The V gene's germline CDR1 is LGHDT and CDR2 YNNKEL (reference sequence). The CDR3 has 21 amino acids. V lost 3 bases, J lost 2 bases, and 29 bases lay in between. Here the CDR3 reads CASSQKAVRGGPLWRNQPQHF. The CDR3 DNA reads as TGTGCCAGCAGCCAGAAAGCGGTTCGGGGGGGACCACTATGGCGCAATCAGCCCCAGCATTTT.

The chain has TRBV2 and TRBJ2-2; D gene uncertain. The CDR3 is 14 residues long. V was clipped by 4 bases and J by 6 bases, with 12 bases between them. Germline-derived CDR1 and CDR2 are SNHLY and FYNNEI. This chain's CDR3 is CASSVRKGPGELFF. The CDR3 DNA is TGTGCCAGCAGTGTTCGGAAGGGCCCCGGGGAGCTGTTTTTT.

V is TRBV4-3 and J is TRBJ1-2, with D tentatively TRBD1 (5 bases). V shed 0 bases and J shed 7 bases, with 12 bases lying between them. This CDR3 has 14 residues. CDR1 is LGHNA, CDR2 YSLEER, per germline. In nucleotides, the CDR3 is TGCGCCAGCAGCCAAGACTTCTACGGGGGTGGCTACACCTTC. Amino acids: CASSQDFYGGGYTF.

Regarding this clonotype: Since a much larger clone is just one base distant, this may be a read error. The V gene is TRBV12-3 or TRBV12-4, the J gene TRBJ2-5; weak D call: TRBD2 (6 bases). V shed 5 bases and J shed 6 bases, with 19 bases lying between them. The CDR3 covers 15 residues. The CDR3 coding sequence is TGTGCCAGCAGTCCCGGGCCGGGGGTCGGGAAGACCCAGTACTTC. This gives the protein CASSPGPGVGKTQYF.

This clonotype was recorded at least ten times. This rearrangement joins TRBV4-2 to TRBJ2-2, with D tentatively TRBD1 (6 bases). Trimming stripped 0 bases from V and 1 base from J, with 18 bases between. The germline gives CDR1 LGHNA, CDR2 YNFKEQ. The CDR3 has 19 residues. The CDR3 reads CASSQDQFVLDRNTGELFF. DNA for the CDR3: TGTGCCAGCAGCCAAGATCAGTTTGTTTTGGACAGGAACACCGGGGAGCTGTTTTTT.

This clonotype was counted a few times. The gene calls are TRBV27 and TRBJ1-5; 8 nucleotides align to TRBD1. The CDR3 contains 15 residues. Germline V CDR1 and CDR2: MNHEY, SMNVEV (reference sequence). With V trimmed by 9 bases and J by 0 bases, 7 bases remained unmatched. The CDR3 bases are TGTGCCAGTCGGACAGGGCCTTATAGCAATCAGCCCCAGCATTTT. Its protein is CASRTGPYSNQPQHF.

The sample holds many counts of this clonotype. V usage is TRBV12-3 or TRBV12-4 and J usage is TRBJ2-1; 13 bases line up with TRBD2. This CDR3 has 15 amino acids. V trimming: 4 bases; J trimming: 5 bases; junction bases outside the gene matches: 2. CDR3 DNA sequence: TGTGCCAGCAGTTCGACTAGCGGGAGGCACAATGAGCAGTTCTTC. Translation: CASSSTSGRHNEQFF.

The table lists this clonotype with many counts. The chain recombines TRBV7-2 with TRBJ2-7; 7 bases fit TRBD1. CDR1 is SGHTA, CDR2 FQGNSA, per germline. The trim removed 2 bases at V and 2 bases at J, leaving 3 bases unmatched. This CDR3 comprises 14 residues. The CDR3 nucleotides read TGTGCCAGCAGCTTAACAGGGGCCCCCTACGAGCAGTACTTC. Its translation is CASSLTGAPYEQYF.